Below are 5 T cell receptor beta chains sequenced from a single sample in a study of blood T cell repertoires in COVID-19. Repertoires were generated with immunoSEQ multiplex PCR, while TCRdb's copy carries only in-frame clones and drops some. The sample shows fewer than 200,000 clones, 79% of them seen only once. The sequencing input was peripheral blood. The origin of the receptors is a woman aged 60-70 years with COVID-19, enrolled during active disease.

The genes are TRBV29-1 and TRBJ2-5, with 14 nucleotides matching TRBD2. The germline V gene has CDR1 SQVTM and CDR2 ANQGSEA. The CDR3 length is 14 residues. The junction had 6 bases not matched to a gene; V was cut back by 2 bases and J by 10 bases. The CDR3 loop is CSVEKTSGGVGQYF. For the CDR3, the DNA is TGCAGCGTTGAAAAGACTAGCGGGGGGGTAGGCCAGTACTTC.

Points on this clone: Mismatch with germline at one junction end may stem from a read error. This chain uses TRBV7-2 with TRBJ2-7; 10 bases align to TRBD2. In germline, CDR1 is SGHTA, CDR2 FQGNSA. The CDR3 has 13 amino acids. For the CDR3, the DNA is TGTGCCAGCAGTTTAGCGGGAGGAGGCGAGCAGTACTTC. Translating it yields CASSLAGGGEQYF.

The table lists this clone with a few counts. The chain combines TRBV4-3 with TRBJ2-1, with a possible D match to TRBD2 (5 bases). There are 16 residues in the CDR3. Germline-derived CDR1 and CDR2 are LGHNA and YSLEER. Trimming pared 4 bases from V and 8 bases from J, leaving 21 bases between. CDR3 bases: TGCGCCAGCAGCCCTAGAATAGCGAGCATGGCCTATGAGCAGTTCTTC. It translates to CASSPRIASMAYEQFF.

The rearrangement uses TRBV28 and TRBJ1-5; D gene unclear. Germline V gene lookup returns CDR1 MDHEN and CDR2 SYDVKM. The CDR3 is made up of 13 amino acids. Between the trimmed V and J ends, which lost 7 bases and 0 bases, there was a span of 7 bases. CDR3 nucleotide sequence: TGTGCCAGCATCGGAGATAGCAATCAGCCCCAGCATTTT. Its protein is CASIGDSNQPQHF.

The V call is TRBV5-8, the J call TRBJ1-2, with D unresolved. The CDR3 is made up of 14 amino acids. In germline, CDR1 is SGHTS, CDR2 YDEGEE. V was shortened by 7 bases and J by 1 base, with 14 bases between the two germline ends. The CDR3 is CASRRRPLNYGYTF. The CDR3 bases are TGTGCCAGCCGGAGGCGACCCCTTAACTATGGCTACACCTTC.